This entry lists 23 T cell receptor beta chains sequenced from one sample in a study of shared clonotypes between healthy human individuals. Generated by immunoSEQ multiplex PCR, the TCRdb table keeps only in-frame clones and is missing some. The sample lists about 770,000 clones, approximately 77% seen once, with approximately 1.8% in the top ten. Sample: memory CD4+ T cells sorted from blood. Subset: CD45RA-negative fraction. These receptors originate from a woman in her 30s in good health.

The chain links TRBV28 to TRBJ1-2; possible D gene TRBD1, 5 bases. The V gene's germline CDR1 is MDHEN and CDR2 SYDVKM. The CDR3 is made up of 13 amino acids. V lost 2 bases and J lost 9, with 13 bases in between. In nucleotides, the CDR3 is TGTGCCAGCAGTTTAAGGCAGGGTAATAGCTACACCTTC. It encodes CASSLRQGNSYTF.

The chain combines TRBV2 with TRBJ1-1; the D gene is possibly TRBD1 (5 bases). Between the trimmed V and J ends, which lost 8 bases and 5 bases, there was a span of 9 bases. Germline V gene lookup returns CDR1 SNHLY and CDR2 FYNNEI. The CDR3 covers 11 residues. DNA of the CDR3: TGTGCCAGCGGGGGGGAAACTGAAGCTTTCTTT. It translates to CASGGETEAFF.

The CDR3 sequence is CASSLMGAGGFDGYTF. The CDR3 DNA reads as TGTGCCAGCAGCTTAATGGGCGCAGGGGGCTTCGATGGCTACACCTTC. V and J are TRBV11-2 and TRBJ1-2; the match to TRBD1 covers 8 bases. The V and J ends lost 2 bases and 6 bases, in that order; junction bases with no gene match: 11. This CDR3 has 16 residues. Germline V CDR1 and CDR2: SGHAT, FQNNGV.

The chain recombines TRBV28 with TRBJ1-2, with D uncertain. V shed 2 bases and J shed 7 bases, with 14 bases lying between them. The CDR3 spans 14 residues. From germline, CDR1 is MDHEN and CDR2 SYDVKM. Written as DNA, the CDR3 is TGTGCCAGCAGTTTAATCGATACTATAAGTGGCTACACCTTC. It specifies CASSLIDTISGYTF.

This clone has only a few counts. The chain couples TRBV11-2 to TRBJ2-1; 8 positions match TRBD2. This CDR3 comprises 16 residues. Per the germline V gene, CDR1 is SGHAT and CDR2 is FQNNGV. V gave up 6 bases and J gave up 7 bases; unmatched junction bases: 14. The CDR3 DNA reads TGTGCCAGCAGTTCCTGGGCGGGAGGAGGGTTGAATGAGCAGTTCTTC. Translating gives CASSSWAGGGLNEQFF.

The V and J genes are TRBV10-3 and TRBJ1-2; no definite D call. The CDR3 has 12 amino acids. Trimming left V 2 bases short and J 8 bases short, with 9 bases between. Germline CDR1 and CDR2: ENHRY and SYGVKD. The CDR3 DNA follows: TGTGCCATCAGTGAGGGACCACAGGGCTACACCTTC. Translating gives CAISEGPQGYTF.

The chain couples TRBV14 to TRBJ2-1; 14 bases map to TRBD2. J lost 3 bases, V lost 4 bases, and 2 bases had no gene match. CDR3 length equals 16 residues. Per germline, CDR1 SGHDN and CDR2 FVKESK. The CDR3 spells CASSRLAGGYYNEQFF. For the CDR3, the DNA is TGTGCCAGCAGCCGACTAGCGGGAGGGTACTACAATGAGCAGTTCTTC.

The chain is built from TRBV15 and TRBJ1-3; 9 nucleotides agree with TRBD1. The germline V gene encodes CDR1 LNHNV and CDR2 YYDKDF (reference sequence). CDR3 length: 16 amino acids. V was clipped by 2 bases and J by 2 bases; unmatched bases: 4. As DNA, the CDR3 is TGTGCCACCAGCAGACAACAGGGGGCTGCTGGAAACACCATATATTTT. Amino acids: CATSRQQGAAGNTIYF.

The chain couples TRBV14 to TRBJ2-1; D remains unclear. Trimming cost V 0 bases and J 5 bases, with 11 bases left between them. This CDR3 is built from 15 residues. The germline CDR1 and CDR2 sequences are SGHDN and FVKESK. CDR3 nucleotides: TGTGCCAGCAGCCAAGATATCGTCAGCAACAATGAGCAGTTCTTC. This gives the protein CASSQDIVSNNEQFF.

As regards this clone: The sample has other DNA sequences that encode this CDR3 too. This rearrangement joins TRBV29-1 to TRBJ2-3, with a possible D match to TRBD1 (5 bases). V was cut by 6 bases and J by 2 bases, with 15 bases left in between. The CDR3 consists of 14 residues. Germline-derived CDR1 and CDR2 are SQVTM and ANQGSEA. The CDR3 loop is CSVGGAENTDTQYF. As DNA, the CDR3 is TGCAGCGTGGGTGGGGCGGAAAACACAGATACGCAGTATTTT.

The chain joins TRBV28 to TRBJ1-2, with TRBD1 matching over 10 bases. The CDR3 has 15 residues. The germline gives CDR1 MDHEN, CDR2 SYDVKM. The J segment lost 8 bases and the V segment lost 1 base, leaving 7 bases of the junction unmatched. CDR3 amino acids: CASSLSPDRGHGYTF. The CDR3 DNA is TGTGCCAGCAGTTTATCCCCTGACAGGGGGCACGGCTACACCTTC.

The chain joins TRBV11-2 to TRBJ2-7, with a tentative D call TRBD2 (5 bases). From germline, CDR1 is SGHAT and CDR2 FQNNGV. The CDR3 is 14 amino acids. V shed 5 bases and J shed 0 bases, with 11 bases lying between them. CDR3 in amino acids: CASSPRESSYEQYF. Written as DNA, the CDR3 is TGTGCCAGCAGCCCTAGGGAGAGCTCCTACGAGCAGTACTTC.

J is TRBJ2-1 and V is TRBV30, with 11 bases that match TRBD2. The V segment lost 3 bases and the J segment 10 bases; nucleotides outside the gene matches: 11. The CDR3 is made up of 15 amino acids. Germline V gene data show CDR1 as GTSNPN and CDR2 as SVGIG (reference sequence). CDR3 residues: CAWRGTSGSLEEQFF. Here the CDR3 DNA reads TGTGCCTGGAGGGGAACTAGCGGGAGCTTGGAGGAGCAGTTCTTC.

Of note for this clone: Different DNA sequences within this sample yield the same CDR3. This chain links TRBV18 with TRBJ1-2; 7 bases are a match to TRBD1. Trimming took 3 bases from V and 2 from J; bases not matched to a gene: 3. The CDR3 contains 14 residues. From germline, CDR1 is KGHSH and CDR2 LQKENI. CDR3 in amino acids: CASSPDRANYGYTF. The CDR3, as DNA: TGTGCCAGCTCACCCGACAGGGCCAACTATGGCTACACCTTC.

V is TRBV11-2 and J is TRBJ2-7, with 10 nucleotides matching TRBD1. The CDR3 has 15 residues. CDR1 is SGHAT, CDR2 FQNNGV, per germline. After removal of 5 bases from V and 5 bases from J, the junction contained 9 bases not matched to a gene. The CDR3 is CASSRGTGVTNEQYF. The CDR3 region has the DNA TGTGCCAGCAGCCGCGGGACAGGGGTTACGAACGAGCAGTACTTC.

The chain combines TRBV18 with TRBJ1-2, with D perhaps matching TRBD1 (5 bases). The length of the CDR3 is 15 residues. Germline CDR1 reads KGHSH; CDR2 reads LQKENI. Between the trimmed V and J ends, which lost 3 bases and 1 base, there was a span of 12 bases. This CDR3 reads CASSPVREVNYGYTF. The CDR3 coding sequence is TGTGCCAGCTCACCTGTCAGGGAAGTTAACTATGGCTACACCTTC.

V usage is TRBV27 and J usage is TRBJ1-5; TRBD1 is a possible D gene (5 bases). Germline CDR1 is MNHEY and CDR2 is SMNVEV (reference sequence). The V and J ends lost 3 bases and 5 bases respectively, with 8 bases between them. This CDR3 is built from 13 residues. This chain's CDR3 is CASSLTADQPQHF. The DNA for the CDR3 is TGTGCCAGCAGTTTGACAGCGGATCAGCCCCAGCATTTT.

This clone was recorded a few times. The chain joins TRBV28 to TRBJ1-3; TRBD1 aligns across 7 bases. V was pared by 5 bases and J by 3 bases, with 7 bases of the junction left unmatched. Germline CDR1 is MDHEN and CDR2 is SYDVKM. CDR3 length equals 15 residues. The CDR3 region is CASSPPGTDGNTIYF. The CDR3 DNA reads TGTGCCAGCAGTCCCCCCGGGACAGATGGAAACACCATATATTTT.

The rearrangement links TRBV10-3 to TRBJ1-2; D gene unclear. There are 13 residues in the CDR3. V lost 3 bases to trimming and J lost 6 bases, with 11 bases between them. Germline V CDR1 and CDR2: ENHRY, SYGVKD. The CDR3 DNA reads TGTGCCATCAGTGATTTGGAGGCTCATGGCTACACCTTC. Translation: CAISDLEAHGYTF.

CDR3 sequence reads: CASSLNAGDASGNTIYF. CDR3 DNA sequence: TGTGCCAGCAGCTTAAATGCCGGGGATGCCTCTGGAAACACCATATATTTT. The V gene is TRBV7-2, the J gene TRBJ1-3; D not certain. The CDR3 runs to 17 residues. CDR1 SGHTA and CDR2 FQGNSA come from the germline V gene. V was pared by 2 bases and J by 0 bases, with 14 bases between. Full variable domain (missing parts from reference TRBV7-2 and TRBJ1-3): GAGVSQSPSNKVTEKGKDVELRCDPISGHTALYWYRQSLGQGLEFLIYFQGNSAPDKSGLPSDRFSAERTGGSVSTLTIQRTQQEDSAVYLCASSLNAGDASGNTIYFGEGSWLTVV.

Comment on this clone: The identical CDR3 is also encoded by other nucleotide sequences in the sample. V gene TRBV6-5 combines with J gene TRBJ2-1, with 8 positions matching TRBD2. From germline, CDR1 is MNHEY and CDR2 SVGAGI. This CDR3 region has 13 residues. V trimming: 2 bases; J trimming: 9 bases; junction bases outside the gene matches: 3. CDR3 coding DNA: TGTGCCAGCAGTTACGAGGCGGGGGGTGAGCAGTTCTTC. Residues: CASSYEAGGEQFF.

The genes are TRBV5-6 and TRBJ1-2; TRBD1 aligns across 7 bases. The CDR3 contains 15 residues. The germline V gene has CDR1 SGHDT and CDR2 YYEEEE. J was trimmed by 8 bases and V by 3 bases; bases with no gene match: 13. The CDR3 loop is CASSSLDRTSGGYTF. The DNA for the CDR3 is TGTGCCAGCAGCTCCCTGGACAGGACCTCTGGGGGCTACACCTTC.

This rearrangement joins TRBV19 to TRBJ1-2; D remains ambiguous. Germline CDR1 is LNHDA and CDR2 is SQIVND (reference sequence). V lost 10 bases and J lost 2, with 14 bases in between. CDR3 length equals 13 residues. The CDR3 here is CATKEWRNYGYTF. In DNA, the CDR3 is TGTGCCACCAAGGAGTGGAGGAACTATGGCTACACCTTC.